These 19 T cell receptor beta chains came from one sample sequenced in a study of CD4 and CD8 cells across lung adenocarcinoma regions. Each CDR3 protein gets one entry after TCRdb re-called the PCR reads with MiXCR. This sample has under 20,000 distinct CDR3 sequences, with about 46% found just once. The specimen sequenced was CD4+ T cells from the margin of a lung tumor. Receptors originate from a male donor with lung adenocarcinoma. The CD4 and CD8 labels of this study may be unreliable.

This clonotype was counted at least ten times. The J gene is TRBJ2-1, the V gene TRBV12-3 or TRBV12-4; no clear D. The CDR3 has 13 amino acids. The V end lost 6 bases, the J end lost 0 bases, and 6 bases lay between the germline ends. In nucleotides, the CDR3 is TGTGCCAGCAGCCTCGTCTCCTACAATGAGCAGTTCTTC. It encodes CASSLVSYNEQFF.

This clonotype was recorded at least ten times. The chain combines TRBV27 with TRBJ2-1; TRBD2 might be the D (5 bases). Deletions cut 6 bases from V and 4 bases from J, with 16 bases between. The CDR3 length is 15 residues. Germline V lookup: CDR1 MNHEY, CDR2 SMNVEV (reference sequence). CDR3 region: CASRTEEEIYNEQFF. The CDR3 coding sequence is TGTGCCAGCAGGACTGAGGAGGAAATTTACAATGAGCAGTTCTTC.

Turning to this clonotype: Sequence at one end of the junction differs from germline and may be a read error. The genes are TRBV10-1 and TRBJ2-4, with 11 bases identical to TRBD2. Germline V CDR1 and CDR2: WNHNN, SYGVQD (reference sequence). CDR3 length: 14 amino acids. The CDR3 region is CATSTSGAKDTQYF. The DNA of the CDR3 is TGCGCCACCTCGACTAGCGGGGCCAAAGACACGCAGTATTTC.

This chain joins TRBV6-1 and TRBJ2-5; 7 bases are a match to TRBD2. Germline V lookup: CDR1 MNHNS, CDR2 SASEGT. This CDR3 is 14 amino acids long. CDR3 nucleotides: TGTGCGGGCAGCGGGGACCGTGGCCCGGATACCCAGTACTTC. It codes for CAGSGDRGPDTQYF.

The chain recombines TRBV20-1 with TRBJ2-3; the D gene is possibly TRBD2 (6 bases). In germline, CDR1 is DFQATT, CDR2 SNEGSKA (reference sequence). The V end lost 1 base, the J end lost 5 bases, and 13 bases lay between the germline ends. This CDR3 is 14 amino acids long. The CDR3 DNA reads TGCAGTGCTAGAGTTGGGGCGGGGAAAGATACGCAGTATTTT. It specifies CSARVGAGKDTQYF.

This clonotype was seen a handful of times. The V call is TRBV4-2, the J call TRBJ2-7; D ambiguous. CDR1 is LGHNA and CDR2 is YNFKEQ in the germline V gene. This CDR3 is 14 amino acids long. Trimming took off 0 bases at V and 3 bases at J, with 9 bases between the two ends. This CDR3 is CASSQEVTDYEQYF. The CDR3 nucleotides read TGTGCCAGCAGCCAAGAGGTTACCGACTACGAGCAGTACTTC.

V usage is TRBV10-2 and J usage is TRBJ2-3; D is unclear. The CDR3 contains 14 residues. Trimming stripped 11 bases from V and 4 bases from J, with 19 bases between. CDR1 WSHSY and CDR2 SAAADI come from the germline V gene. CDR3 coding DNA: TGCGCCGGGCGCCGGGTCGGTGGGCCAGATACGCAGTATTTT. Translation: CAGRRVGGPDTQYF.

This clonotype was counted ten times or more. The rearrangement links TRBV10-3 to TRBJ2-1; D not certain. V lost 10 bases and J 13 bases, leaving 23 bases between the germline ends. The CDR3 consists of 13 residues. Germline CDR1 is ENHRY and CDR2 is SYGVKD. This chain's CDR3 is CATAPHFGRGQFF. DNA of the CDR3: TGTGCCACCGCCCCTCACTTTGGGCGCGGACAGTTCTTC.

This clonotype was seen at least ten times. The gene calls are TRBV11-2 and TRBJ1-1; D unresolved. The germline CDR1 and CDR2 sequences are SGHAT and FQNNGV. CDR3 length: 14 amino acids. The germline V and J ends were trimmed by 7 bases and 1 base, with 13 bases remaining between them. CDR3 amino acids: CASNREAWNTEAFF. CDR3 nucleotide sequence: TGTGCCAGCAATCGGGAGGCTTGGAACACTGAAGCTTTCTTT.

About this clonotype: At one end the junction does not follow the germline gene, possibly because of a read error. This sequence joins TRBV6-5 and TRBJ2-4, with TRBD2 as a possible D gene (6 bases). The CDR3 sequence is 16 residues long. In germline, CDR1 is MNHEY, CDR2 SVGAGI. The CDR3 here is CASSYAGMRAKDTQYF. CDR3 coding DNA: TGTGCGAGCAGTTACGCGGGGATGAGAGCCAAAGACACGCAGTACTTC.

The V and J genes are TRBV4-1 and TRBJ2-3, with D possibly matching TRBD2 (6 bases). The better agreement between TRBJ2-7 and the DNA end casts doubt on the J call. CDR3 size: 16 residues. CDR1 and CDR2 (germline): MGHRA, YSYEKL. The CDR3 bases are TGCGCCAGCGGGGGGACTGGCGGCCGTGACGAAGATACGCAGTACTTC. This sequence encodes CASGGTGGRDEDTQYF.

This clonotype appeared many times. The chain combines TRBV27 with TRBJ2-1, with D hard to call. This CDR3 region has 13 residues. From germline, CDR1 is MNHEY and CDR2 SMNVEV (reference sequence). The V and J ends lost 0 bases and 4 bases respectively, with 4 bases between them. CDR3 loop: CASSLSWYNEQFF. The CDR3 DNA follows: TGTGCCAGCAGTTTATCTTGGTACAATGAGCAGTTCTTC.

This clonotype was seen many times. This chain uses TRBV10-2 with TRBJ2-1, with D tentatively TRBD1 (6 bases). The CDR3 is made up of 12 amino acids. Per germline, CDR1 WSHSY and CDR2 SAAADI. V was pared by 4 bases and J by 7 bases, with 8 bases between. DNA of the CDR3: TGCGCCAGCAGTGCCCAGGGGAATGAGCAGTTCTTC. Amino acids: CASSAQGNEQFF.

This clonotype was seen ten or more times. The rearrangement links TRBV7-6 to TRBJ2-7, with D uncertain. CDR1 and CDR2 (germline): SGHVS, FNYEAQ. The CDR3 covers 14 residues. The germline V and J ends were trimmed by 2 bases and 6 bases, with 14 bases remaining between them. The CDR3 spells CASSLSPSVSEQYF. Written as DNA, the CDR3 is TGTGCCAGCAGCTTATCACCGTCCGTCTCCGAGCAGTACTTC.

V usage is TRBV3-1 and J usage is TRBJ2-7, with 7 bases matching TRBD2. CDR3 size: 14 residues. V was clipped by 3 bases and J by 3 bases; unmatched bases: 5. Germline V lookup: CDR1 LGHDT, CDR2 YNNKEL (reference sequence). This CDR3 reads CASSHNPGGYEQYF. CDR3 coding DNA: TGTGCCAGCAGCCATAACCCGGGGGGCTACGAGCAGTACTTC.

Sample share makes this clonotype large. The rearrangement joins TRBV6-5 to TRBJ2-1; 9 positions agree with TRBD2. Germline V CDR1 and CDR2: MNHEY, SVGAGI. Losses at the gene ends were 5 bases for V and 5 bases for J; bases not matched to a gene: 7. CDR3 length equals 15 residues. The CDR3 loop reads CASSQIAGANNEQFF. CDR3 sequence (DNA): TGTGCCAGCAGTCAGATAGCGGGAGCAAACAATGAGCAGTTCTTC.

The chain employs TRBV6-1 and TRBJ2-7, with 10 bases aligning to TRBD2. CDR1 and CDR2 from the germline V gene are MNHNS and SASEGT. The CDR3 extends over 19 amino acids. V lost 2 bases to trimming and J lost 6 bases; unmatched junction nucleotides: 19. CDR3 coding DNA: TGTGCCAGCAGTGAATTTTCAGGAGTCATAGCGGGAGGAGTTACCGAGCAGTACTTC. Protein: CASSEFSGVIAGGVTEQYF.

The chain has TRBV5-1 and TRBJ2-1; 7 nucleotides match TRBD2. The CDR3 loop spans 14 amino acids. Germline V gene lookup returns CDR1 SGHRS and CDR2 YFSETQ. V trimming: 0 bases; J trimming: 9 bases; junction bases outside the gene matches: 6. The CDR3 reads CASSLELGGGEQFF. In DNA form, the CDR3 reads TGCGCCAGCAGCTTGGAATTGGGGGGGGGTGAGCAGTTCTTC.

In this sample, this clonotype turned up many times. The rearrangement joins TRBV5-1 to TRBJ1-1; D gene ambiguous. The CDR3 contains 13 residues. Germline-derived CDR1 and CDR2 are SGHRS and YFSETQ. The V gene lost 6 bases and the J gene lost 1 base, with 10 bases spanning the gap. The CDR3 DNA is TGCGCCAGCACTTATGGGAGGAACACTGAAGCTTTCTTT. It codes for CASTYGRNTEAFF.